This T cell receptor (beta chain) originates from a study of blood T cell repertoires in COVID-19. Study information: T cells, B-cell-depleted T cells, or PBMCs provided the cDNA or gDNA that served as material.

Trimming cost V 2 bases and J 9 bases; bases outside gene matches: 11. CDR3 size: 16 residues. Germline V lookup: CDR1 SEHNR, CDR2 FQNEAQ (reference sequence). Using immunoSEQ multiplex PCR, the repertoire was profiled, and TCRdb retains in-frame clones only, with some absent. In the table there are 200,000 to 250,000 clones, about 90% of which are singletons. The sequencing sample was made of peripheral blood. The chain combines TRBV7-9 with TRBJ2-1; 9 bases fit TRBD2. The clonotype originates from a man aged 55 to 69 with acute or convalescent COVID-19. The CDR3 bases are TGTGCCAGCAGCTTACCTAGCGGGATACCGCTGAGTGAGCAGTTCTTC. Amino acid sequence: CASSLPSGIPLSEQFF.